These 9 T cell receptor beta chains were sequenced from one sample in a study of PD-L1 blockade in urothelial cancer. Generated by immunoSEQ multiplex PCR, the TCRdb table keeps only in-frame clones and is missing some. The sample lists about 130,000 clones, around 88% occurring once. This sample's time point: peripheral blood 6 weeks after treatment start. The material sequenced was PBMCs, taken around atezolizumab (anti-PD-L1) treatment. Receptors originate from a man aged 50 to 59 with urothelial cancer.

The gene calls are TRBV11-2 and TRBJ2-2; 10 positions agree with TRBD1. The CDR3 runs to 15 residues. The germline CDR1 and CDR2 sequences are SGHAT and FQNNGV. Trimming at V came to 4 bases and at J to 4 bases, leaving 3 bases not matched to a gene. CDR3 residues: CASSWGQGSTGELFF. The CDR3 DNA follows: TGTGCCAGCAGCTGGGGACAGGGGTCCACCGGGGAGCTGTTTTTT.

J is TRBJ2-3 and V is TRBV2; 9 nucleotides match TRBD2. The J segment lost 0 bases and the V segment lost 1 base, leaving 5 bases of the junction unmatched. The CDR3 sequence is 17 residues long. Germline CDR1 reads SNHLY; CDR2 reads FYNNEI. CDR3 amino acids: CASSEGGLAASTDTQYF. CDR3 in DNA: TGTGCCAGCAGTGAAGGGGGACTAGCAGCTAGCACAGATACGCAGTATTTT.

The sample holds one count of this clone. The V and J genes are TRBV23-1 and TRBJ1-5; D gene ambiguous. TRBV23-1 is classed as an ORF, of uncertain function. The CDR3 has 18 residues. V was cut by 4 bases and J by 5 bases, with 24 bases left in between. CDR3 residues: CASSRCISIDHRDQPQHF. The CDR3 nucleotides read TGCGCCAGCAGTCGATGCATATCCATCGACCACAGAGATCAGCCCCAGCATTTT.

By share, this clone ranks as medium-sized. The chain is built from TRBV7-9 and TRBJ2-7, with TRBD1 matching over 7 bases. The CDR3 spans 17 residues. Germline loops: CDR1 SEHNR, CDR2 FQNEAQ (reference sequence). The junction had 9 bases not matched to a gene; V was cut back by 1 base and J by 0 bases. CDR3 loop: CASSLGWDSALSYEQYF. CDR3 DNA: TGTGCCAGCAGCTTAGGTTGGGACAGCGCACTCTCCTACGAGCAGTACTTC. The full variable domain, with the rest looked up from reference TRBV7-9 and TRBJ2-7, is DTGVSQNPRHKITKRGQNVTFRCDPISEHNRLYWYRQTLGQGPEFLTYFQNEAQLEKSRLLSDRFSAERPKGSFSTLEIQRTEQGDSAMYLCASSLGWDSALSYEQYFGPGTRLTVT.

This sequence joins TRBV6-4 and TRBJ1-2; TRBD1 might be the D (5 bases). CDR1 is MRHNA and CDR2 is SNTAGT in the germline V gene. V lost 7 bases and J lost 6, with 15 bases in between. The CDR3 covers 13 residues. In DNA, the CDR3 is TGTGCCAGCAAGGGGCAGGAATCGGATGGCTACACCTTC. Amino acid sequence: CASKGQESDGYTF.

The rearrangement links TRBV7-9 to TRBJ2-7; unclear D gene. This CDR3 comprises 14 residues. V was trimmed by 2 bases and J by 4 bases, leaving 12 bases between them. Per the germline V gene, CDR1 is SEHNR and CDR2 is FQNEAQ (reference sequence). The CDR3 region is CASSLMSNSYEQYF. As DNA, the CDR3 is TGTGCCAGCAGCTTAATGAGCAACTCTTACGAGCAGTACTTC. The full variable domain, in which reference TRBV7-9 and TRBJ2-7 provide the parts outside the CDR3, is DTGVSQNPRHKITKRGQNVTFRCDPISEHNRLYWYRQTLGQGPEFLTYFQNEAQLEKSRLLSDRFSAERPKGSFSTLEIQRTEQGDSAMYLCASSLMSNSYEQYFGPGTRLTVT.

This chain joins TRBV6-4 and TRBJ2-1; 11 nucleotides align to TRBD1. This CDR3 comprises 14 residues. V shed 2 bases and J 6 bases; nucleotides not matched to a gene: 0. The germline CDR1 and CDR2 sequences are MRHNA and SNTAGT. The CDR3 sequence: CASSDGTGGNEQFF. The CDR3 DNA is TGTGCCAGCAGTGACGGGACAGGGGGCAATGAGCAGTTCTTC.

The table lists this clone with a few counts. V is TRBV6-1 and J is TRBJ1-2, with TRBD1 as a possible D gene (6 bases). The V end was cut by 6 bases, the J end by 3 bases, with 11 bases between. CDR1 MNHNS and CDR2 SASEGT come from the germline V gene. The CDR3 spans 13 residues. CDR3 loop: CASRKHRDYGYTF. The CDR3 DNA reads as TGTGCCAGCAGGAAACACAGGGACTATGGCTACACCTTC.

The rearrangement links TRBV19 to TRBJ2-3; D not resolved. V was pared by 5 bases and J by 1 base, with 7 bases between. This CDR3 has 13 residues. Germline loops: CDR1 LNHDA, CDR2 SQIVND (reference sequence). The CDR3 DNA sequence: TGTGCCAGTAGTTTCTCCGGCACAGATACGCAGTATTTT. This sequence encodes CASSFSGTDTQYF.